Presented here are 21 T cell receptor beta chains from one specimen sequenced in a study of shared clonotypes between healthy human individuals. TCRdb's table, derived via immunoSEQ multiplex PCR, lists solely in-frame clones and lacks some. The sample lists 2 million to 2.5 million clones, around 93% occurring once. The sample was naive CD4+ T cells from PBMCs. Documented subset: CD45RA+ positively selected. The source of these receptors is a man between 18 and 35 years old in good health. Some clones in this sample may be carry-over from other donors' samples.

The chain couples TRBV27 to TRBJ2-3; TRBD2 matches at 10 bases. The J segment lost 0 bases and the V segment lost 2 bases, leaving 5 bases of the junction unmatched. Germline V gives CDR1 MNHEY, CDR2 SMNVEV (reference sequence). This CDR3 is 17 amino acids long. CDR3 amino acids: CASSLMGLASSTDTQYF. The CDR3 DNA is TGTGCCAGCAGTTTAATGGGACTAGCGTCTAGCACAGATACGCAGTATTTT.

This clone was seen once. The chain links TRBV7-3 to TRBJ2-3; 7 bases map to TRBD2. The CDR3 extends over 15 amino acids. V was pared by 2 bases and J by 2 bases, with 4 bases of the junction left unmatched. Germline CDR1 is SGHTA and CDR2 is FQGTGA. For the CDR3, the DNA is TGTGCCAGCAGCTTATACGGGACTAACACAGATACGCAGTATTTT. Protein sequence: CASSLYGTNTDTQYF.

With regard to this clone: At one boundary the junction diverges from the germline segment, which might be a read error. V gene TRBV7-9 combines with J gene TRBJ2-1; D is perhaps TRBD2 (6 bases). The CDR3 contains 15 residues. Germline CDR1 SEHNR, CDR2 FQNEAQ (reference sequence). The CDR3 here is CASSLATSSYNEQFF. CDR3 nucleotides: TGTGCCAGCAGCCTAGCGACAAGCTCCTACAATGAGCAGTTCTTC.

The V and J genes are TRBV7-2 and TRBJ1-2; no reliable D call. The CDR3 covers 15 residues. Germline V gene data show CDR1 as SGHTA and CDR2 as FQGNSA. V was cut by 1 base and J by 1 base, with 10 bases left in between. For the CDR3, the DNA is TGTGCCAGCAGCTTAGTATCAGGCGGTAACTATGGCTACACCTTC. Amino acids: CASSLVSGGNYGYTF. Full variable domain (outside the CDR3, taken from reference TRBV7-2 and TRBJ1-2): GAGVSQSPSNKVTEKGKDVELRCDPISGHTALYWYRQSLGQGLEFLIYFQGNSAPDKSGLPSDRFSAERTGGSVSTLTIQRTQQEDSAVYLCASSLVSGGNYGYTFGSGTRLTVV.

This clone was found a few times. This chain connects TRBV6-5 to TRBJ2-2; D may be TRBD1 (5 bases). The V end was cut by 5 bases, the J end by 6 bases, with 10 bases between. CDR1 and CDR2 (germline): MNHEY, SVGAGI. This CDR3 has 13 amino acids. The CDR3 DNA sequence: TGTGCCAGCAGTCCTGACAGAGCCGGGGAGCTGTTTTTT. Protein: CASSPDRAGELFF.

In its sample, this clone was seen once. At the DNA level, this CDR3 is encoded by other sequences in the same sample as well. The rearrangement links TRBV5-1 to TRBJ2-5; D is possibly TRBD2 (6 bases). Trimming removed 4 bases from V and 4 bases from J, with 11 bases in between. The CDR3 has 13 amino acids. CDR1 and CDR2 (germline): SGHRS, YFSETQ. In DNA, the CDR3 is TGCGCCAGCAGCCTGGGGGGAAGAGAGACCCAGTACTTC. As protein: CASSLGGRETQYF. The full variable domain, completed using reference TRBV5-1 and TRBJ2-5, is KAGVTQTPRYLIKTRGQQVTLSCSPISGHRSVSWYQQTPGQGLQFLFEYFSETQRNKGNFPGRFSGRQFSNSRSEMNVSTLELGDSALYLCASSLGGRETQYFGPGTRLLVL.

J is TRBJ1-1 and V is TRBV6-4; no firm D call. V was clipped by 5 bases and J by 1 base, with 14 bases between them. The CDR3 spans 15 residues. Germline V gene data show CDR1 as MRHNA and CDR2 as SNTAGT. CDR3 bases: TGTGCCAGCAGTCGGTTGTTTGGGAAGAACACTGAAGCTTTCTTT. It specifies CASSRLFGKNTEAFF.

The V call is TRBV28, the J call TRBJ2-1, with D perhaps matching TRBD2 (6 bases). Germline-derived CDR1 and CDR2 are MDHEN and SYDVKM. Trimming stripped 5 bases from V and 6 bases from J, with 14 bases between. The CDR3 length is 14 residues. CDR3 in DNA: TGTGCCAGCAGTGCGACTAGTCTCCTCAATGAGCAGTTCTTC. It encodes CASSATSLLNEQFF.

V usage is TRBV7-8 and J usage is TRBJ2-7; D possibly matches TRBD1 or TRBD2 (6 bases each). The V and J ends lost 4 bases and 3 bases respectively, with 16 bases between them. Germline V gene lookup returns CDR1 SGHVS and CDR2 FQNEAQ. The CDR3 consists of 15 residues. The CDR3 here is CASSSRRDISYEQYF. DNA of the CDR3: TGTGCCAGCAGCTCCCGGCGGGACATAAGCTACGAGCAGTACTTC. Together with reference TRBV7-8 and TRBJ2-7, the CDR3 gives the full variable domain: GAGVSQSPRYKVAKRGQDVALRCDPISGHVSLFWYQQALGQGPEFLTYFQNEAQLDKSGLPSDRFFAERPEGSVSTLKIQRTQQEDSAVYLCASSSRRDISYEQYFGPGTRLTVT.

This chain links TRBV6-5 with TRBJ2-7; D possibly corresponds to TRBD2 (6 bases). The germline V and J ends were trimmed by 0 bases and 3 bases, with 15 bases remaining between them. CDR3 length: 16 residues. The V gene's germline CDR1 is MNHEY and CDR2 SVGAGI. Written as DNA, the CDR3 is TGTGCCAGCAGTTACTCCCGGGGGAGAGAGGGCTACGAGCAGTACTTC. Translation gives CASSYSRGREGYEQYF.

The chain uses TRBV30 and TRBJ1-2; TRBD1 is a possible D gene (6 bases). Per the germline V gene, CDR1 is GTSNPN and CDR2 is SVGIG (reference sequence). The CDR3 runs to 12 residues. Trimming removed 1 base at V and 11 bases at J, with 14 bases between. CDR3 in DNA: TGTGCCTGGAGTGAGCGGGGGGGCGGTTACACCTTC. Its protein product is CAWSERGGGYTF.

The rearrangement joins TRBV27 to TRBJ2-7, with 8 nucleotides matching TRBD1. Germline loops: CDR1 MNHEY, CDR2 SMNVEV (reference sequence). The junction had 15 bases not matched to a gene; V was cut back by 8 bases and J by 3 bases. There are 16 residues in the CDR3. The CDR3 region has the DNA TGTGCCAGCCATCCTGGGACAGGAGGGAGACTCTACGAGCAGTACTTC. Its protein is CASHPGTGGRLYEQYF.

The chain is built from TRBV5-8 and TRBJ2-5, with TRBD2 identical over 7 bases. J was trimmed by 1 base and V by 4 bases; bases with no gene match: 4. The CDR3 totals 14 residues. The V gene's germline CDR1 is SGHTS and CDR2 YDEGEE. This chain's CDR3 is CASSALAPQETQYF. The DNA of the CDR3 is TGTGCCAGCAGCGCACTAGCGCCCCAAGAGACCCAGTACTTC.

The chain combines TRBV28 with TRBJ2-7; D remains ambiguous. V was trimmed by 6 bases and J by 0 bases, leaving 9 bases between them. CDR3 length: 13 residues. The germline CDR1 and CDR2 sequences are MDHEN and SYDVKM. The CDR3 DNA sequence: TGTGCCAGCAGGTCCCTTCTCTCCTACGAGCAGTACTTC. Translation gives CASRSLLSYEQYF.

This clone was found once. The V and J genes are TRBV30 and TRBJ1-6; D not certain. V gave up 4 bases and J gave up 0 bases, with 13 bases separating them. Germline-derived CDR1 and CDR2 are GTSNPN and SVGIG (reference sequence). The CDR3 is 16 residues long. CDR3 sequence: CAWKAGTSSYNSPLHF. The CDR3 DNA reads TGTGCCTGGAAAGCTGGCACATCCTCCTATAATTCACCCCTCCACTTT. Complete variable domain (other parts from reference TRBV30 and TRBJ1-6): SQTIHQWPATLVQPVGSPLSLECTVEGTSNPNLYWYRQAAGRGLQLLFYSVGIGQISSEVPQNLSASRPQDRQFILSSKKLLLSDSGFYLCAWKAGTSSYNSPLHFGNGTRLTVT.

The genes are TRBV7-9 and TRBJ2-1; 9 bases are a match to TRBD1. The V and J ends lost 5 bases and 7 bases, in that order; junction bases with no gene match: 12. In germline, CDR1 is SEHNR, CDR2 FQNEAQ (reference sequence). The CDR3 runs 16 residues. The CDR3, as DNA: TGTGCCAGCAGCCCAGACACAGGGGGCATTGAGAATGAGCAGTTCTTC. Translation: CASSPDTGGIENEQFF.

A remark on this clone: This same CDR3 is encoded by further DNA sequences in the sample. This sequence joins TRBV7-3 and TRBJ2-2, with 10 nucleotides matching TRBD1. J gave up 5 bases and V 5 bases, and 2 bases lay outside the gene matches. The CDR3 loop spans 14 amino acids. Germline values: CDR1 SGHTA, CDR2 FQGTGA. The CDR3 sequence: CASSLDRGTGELFF. The CDR3 region has the DNA TGTGCCAGCAGCCTGGACAGGGGGACCGGGGAGCTGTTTTTT.

Comment on this clone: The identical CDR3 is also encoded by other nucleotide sequences in the sample. The chain employs TRBV7-2 and TRBJ2-7; 7 positions match TRBD1. This CDR3 is 15 amino acids long. V lost 1 base, J lost 0 bases, and 3 bases stayed unmatched. Germline values: CDR1 SGHTA, CDR2 FQGNSA. The DNA of the CDR3 is TGTGCCAGCAGCTTAGAGGCAGGGGGCTCCTACGAGCAGTACTTC. This encodes CASSLEAGGSYEQYF.

V gene TRBV7-2 combines with J gene TRBJ2-1, with 8 bases fitting TRBD1. The CDR3 contains 16 residues. Per germline, CDR1 SGHTA and CDR2 FQGNSA. J lost 2 bases, V lost 5 bases, and 8 bases had no gene match. CDR3 DNA: TGTGCCAGCAGCCCGCAACCAGGGGGCCCCTACAATGAGCAGTTCTTC. This gives the protein CASSPQPGGPYNEQFF.

This chain links TRBV11-2 with TRBJ2-3, with 9 bases that match TRBD2. The V and J ends lost 4 bases and 4 bases, in that order; junction bases with no gene match: 9. Germline loops: CDR1 SGHAT, CDR2 FQNNGV. CDR3 size: 16 residues. The CDR3 DNA reads TGTGCCAGCAGCTCTCCGGGACTAGCCGTTGCAGATACGCAGTATTTT. It translates to CASSSPGLAVADTQYF. Variable domain in full (rest from reference TRBV11-2 and TRBJ2-3): EAGVAQSPRYKIIEKRQSVAFWCNPISGHATLYWYQQILGQGPKLLIQFQNNGVVDDSQLPKDRFSAERLKGVDSTLKIQPAKLEDSAVYLCASSSPGLAVADTQYFGPGTRLTVL.

The chain couples TRBV9 to TRBJ2-7; TRBD1 is a possible D gene (5 bases). The ends were cut back, 2 bases at V and 2 bases at J, with 11 bases in the middle. CDR3 length: 14 residues. Germline V gives CDR1 SGDLS, CDR2 YYNGEE. CDR3 coding DNA: TGTGCCAGCAGCGTTTCTACAGGCCCCTACGAGCAGTACTTC. It translates to CASSVSTGPYEQYF.